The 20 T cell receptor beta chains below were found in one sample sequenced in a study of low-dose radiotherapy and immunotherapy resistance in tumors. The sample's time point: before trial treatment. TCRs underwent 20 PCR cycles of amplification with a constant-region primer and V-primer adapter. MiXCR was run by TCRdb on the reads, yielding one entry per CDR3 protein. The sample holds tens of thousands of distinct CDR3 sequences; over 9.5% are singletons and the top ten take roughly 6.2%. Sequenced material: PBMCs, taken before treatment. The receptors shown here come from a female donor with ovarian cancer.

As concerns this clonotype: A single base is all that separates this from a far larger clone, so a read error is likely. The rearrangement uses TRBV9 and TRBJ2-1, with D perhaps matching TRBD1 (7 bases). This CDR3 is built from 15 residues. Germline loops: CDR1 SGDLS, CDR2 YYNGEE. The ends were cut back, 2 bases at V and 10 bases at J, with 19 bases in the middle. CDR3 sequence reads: CASSVRGTENYEQFF. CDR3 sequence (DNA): TGTGCCAGCAGCGTCCGCGGGACAGAAAACTACGAGCAGTTCTTC.

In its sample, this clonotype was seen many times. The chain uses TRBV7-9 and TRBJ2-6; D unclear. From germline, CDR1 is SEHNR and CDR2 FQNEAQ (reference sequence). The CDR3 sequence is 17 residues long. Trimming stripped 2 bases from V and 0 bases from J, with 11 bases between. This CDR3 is CASSLLSFLSGANVLTF. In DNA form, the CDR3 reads TGTGCCAGCAGCTTACTCAGCTTCCTCTCTGGGGCCAACGTCCTGACTTTC.

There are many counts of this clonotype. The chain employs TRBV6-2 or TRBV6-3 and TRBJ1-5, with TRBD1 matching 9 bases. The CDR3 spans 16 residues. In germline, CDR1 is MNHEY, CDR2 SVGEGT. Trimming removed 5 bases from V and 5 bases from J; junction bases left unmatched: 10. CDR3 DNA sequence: TGTGCCAGCAGTAACCGCCGGGACAGGGCTGATCAGCCCCAGCATTTT. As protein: CASSNRRDRADQPQHF.

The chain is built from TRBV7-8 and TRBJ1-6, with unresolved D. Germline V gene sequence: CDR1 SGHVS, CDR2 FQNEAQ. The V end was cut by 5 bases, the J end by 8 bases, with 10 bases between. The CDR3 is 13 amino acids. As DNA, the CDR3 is TGTGCCAGCAGCCCCGTAAAAGATTCACCCCTCCACTTT. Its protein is CASSPVKDSPLHF.

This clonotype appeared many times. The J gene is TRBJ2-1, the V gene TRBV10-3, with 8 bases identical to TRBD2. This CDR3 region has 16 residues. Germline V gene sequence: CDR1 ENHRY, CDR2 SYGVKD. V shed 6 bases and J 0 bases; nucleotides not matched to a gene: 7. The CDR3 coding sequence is TGTGCCATCAGCGGAGCGGGGGAGAGCTCCTACAATGAGCAGTTCTTC. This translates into CAISGAGESSYNEQFF.

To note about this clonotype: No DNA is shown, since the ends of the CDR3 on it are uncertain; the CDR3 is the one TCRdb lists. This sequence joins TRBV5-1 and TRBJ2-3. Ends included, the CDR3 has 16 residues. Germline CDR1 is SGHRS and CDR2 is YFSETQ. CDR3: CASSLEGRSTDTQYFF.

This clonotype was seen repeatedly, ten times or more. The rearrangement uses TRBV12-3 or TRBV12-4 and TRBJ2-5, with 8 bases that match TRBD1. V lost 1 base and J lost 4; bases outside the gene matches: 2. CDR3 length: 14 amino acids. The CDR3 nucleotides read TGTGCCAGCAGTTTAGGGACAGGGAGAGAGACCCAGTACTTC. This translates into CASSLGTGRETQYF.

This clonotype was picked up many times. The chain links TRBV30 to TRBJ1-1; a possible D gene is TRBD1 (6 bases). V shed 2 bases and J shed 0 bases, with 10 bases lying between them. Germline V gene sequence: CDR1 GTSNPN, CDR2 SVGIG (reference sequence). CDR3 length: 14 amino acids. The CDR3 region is CAWSKDSLNTEAFF. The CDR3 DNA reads TGTGCCTGGAGTAAGGACAGCCTGAACACTGAAGCTTTCTTT.

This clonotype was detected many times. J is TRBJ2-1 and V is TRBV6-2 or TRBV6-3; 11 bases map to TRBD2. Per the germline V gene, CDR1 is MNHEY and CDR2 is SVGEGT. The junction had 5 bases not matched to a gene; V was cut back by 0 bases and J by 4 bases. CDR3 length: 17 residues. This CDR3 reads CASSYSKTSGTYNEQFF. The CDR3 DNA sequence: TGTGCCAGCAGTTACTCTAAGACTAGCGGGACGTACAATGAGCAGTTCTTC.

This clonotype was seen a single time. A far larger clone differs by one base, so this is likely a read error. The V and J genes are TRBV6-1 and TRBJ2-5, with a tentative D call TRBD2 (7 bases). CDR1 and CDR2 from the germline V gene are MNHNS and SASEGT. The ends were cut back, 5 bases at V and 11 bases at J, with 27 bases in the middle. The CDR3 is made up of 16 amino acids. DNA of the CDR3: TGTGCCAGCAGTTACCCCCGCGGGGGCGTAGGGAATGAGCAGTACTTC. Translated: CASSYPRGGVGNEQYF.

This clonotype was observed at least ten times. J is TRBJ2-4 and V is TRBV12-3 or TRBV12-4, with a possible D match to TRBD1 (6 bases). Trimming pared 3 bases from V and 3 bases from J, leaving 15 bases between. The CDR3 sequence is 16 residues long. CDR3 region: CASSFTGTLIKNIQYF. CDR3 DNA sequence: TGTGCCAGCAGTTTCACAGGGACCTTGATCAAAAACATTCAGTACTTC.

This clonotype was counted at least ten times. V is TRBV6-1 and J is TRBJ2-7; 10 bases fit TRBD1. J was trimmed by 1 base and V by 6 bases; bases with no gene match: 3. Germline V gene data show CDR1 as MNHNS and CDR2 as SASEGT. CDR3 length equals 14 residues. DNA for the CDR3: TGTGCCAGCAGCCCGGGACAGGGGTCCTACGAGCAGTACTTC. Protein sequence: CASSPGQGSYEQYF.

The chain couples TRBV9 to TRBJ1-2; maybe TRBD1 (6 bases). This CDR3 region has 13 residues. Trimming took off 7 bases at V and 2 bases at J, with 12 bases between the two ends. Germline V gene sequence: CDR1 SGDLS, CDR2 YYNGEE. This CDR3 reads CASGGGRNYGYTF. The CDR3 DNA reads TGTGCCAGCGGCGGGGGCAGAAACTATGGCTACACCTTC.

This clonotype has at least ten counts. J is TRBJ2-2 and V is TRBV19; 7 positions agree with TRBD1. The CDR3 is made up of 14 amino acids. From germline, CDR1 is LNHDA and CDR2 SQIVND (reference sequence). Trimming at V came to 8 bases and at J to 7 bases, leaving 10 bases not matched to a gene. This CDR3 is CASHQTGNIGELFF. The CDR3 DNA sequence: TGTGCCAGTCACCAGACAGGGAATATCGGGGAGCTGTTTTTT.

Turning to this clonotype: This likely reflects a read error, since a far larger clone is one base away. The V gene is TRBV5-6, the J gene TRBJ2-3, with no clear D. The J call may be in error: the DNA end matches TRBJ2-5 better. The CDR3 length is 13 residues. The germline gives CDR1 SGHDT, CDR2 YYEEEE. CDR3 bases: TGTACCAGCAGCTTTATCGCGAGCGAGACCCAGTACTTC. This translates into CTSSFIASETQYF.

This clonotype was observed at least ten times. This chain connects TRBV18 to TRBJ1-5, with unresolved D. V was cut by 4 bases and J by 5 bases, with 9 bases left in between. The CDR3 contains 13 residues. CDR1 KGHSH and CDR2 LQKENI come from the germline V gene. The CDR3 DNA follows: TGTGCCAGCTCACTTGAGATGGATCAGCCCCAGCATTTT. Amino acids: CASSLEMDQPQHF.

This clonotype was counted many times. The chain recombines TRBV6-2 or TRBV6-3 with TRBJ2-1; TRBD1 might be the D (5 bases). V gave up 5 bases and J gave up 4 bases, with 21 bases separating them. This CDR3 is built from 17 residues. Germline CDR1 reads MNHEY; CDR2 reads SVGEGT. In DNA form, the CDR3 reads TGTGCCAGCAGTGGGATAAAGAAGGGGAAGACATACAATGAGCAGTTCTTC. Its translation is CASSGIKKGKTYNEQFF.

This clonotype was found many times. This chain's CDR3 is CAISRDRAGQETQYF. CDR3 coding DNA: TGTGCCATCAGTCGGGACAGGGCGGGTCAAGAGACCCAGTACTTC. The V gene is TRBV10-3, the J gene TRBJ2-5, with TRBD1 matching over 9 bases. CDR1 is ENHRY and CDR2 is SYGVKD in the germline V gene. The V and J ends lost 5 bases and 2 bases, in that order; junction bases with no gene match: 6. The CDR3 totals 15 residues.

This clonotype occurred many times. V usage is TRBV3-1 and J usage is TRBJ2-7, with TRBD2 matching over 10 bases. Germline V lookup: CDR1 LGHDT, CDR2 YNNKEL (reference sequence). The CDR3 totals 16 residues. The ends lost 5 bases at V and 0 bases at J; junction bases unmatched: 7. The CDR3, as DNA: TGTGCCAGCAGCATCCCTAGCGGGGGCAACTCCTACGAGCAGTACTTC. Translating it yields CASSIPSGGNSYEQYF.

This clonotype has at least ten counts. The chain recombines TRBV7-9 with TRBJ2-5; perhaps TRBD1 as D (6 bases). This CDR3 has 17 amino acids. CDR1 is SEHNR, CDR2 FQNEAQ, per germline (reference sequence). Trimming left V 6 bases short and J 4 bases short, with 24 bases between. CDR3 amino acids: CASRPPFRDTRAETQYF. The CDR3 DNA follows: TGTGCCAGCAGACCCCCCTTTCGGGACACTAGGGCAGAGACCCAGTACTTC. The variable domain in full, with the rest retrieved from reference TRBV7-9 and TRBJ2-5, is DTGVSQNPRHKITKRGQNVTFRCDPISEHNRLYWYRQTLGQGPEFLTYFQNEAQLEKSRLLSDRFSAERPKGSFSTLEIQRTEQGDSAMYLCASRPPFRDTRAETQYFGPGTRLLVL.